The clone carrying this TCR beta chain has ten or more counts. Its antigen is as yet unknown. Template material for amplifying TCR beta CDR3 regions consisted of RNA transcripts. First-round RT-PCR of the TCR CDR3 relied on the HTBI primer set. One entry per CDR3 protein results from TCRdb running MiXCR on the multiplex PCR reads. The table lists about 680,000 distinct CDR3 sequences, around a third of them singletons. The data were obtained in a study of T cells in Graves' hyperthyroidism and ophthalmopathy. Germline V CDR1 and CDR2: SGHTA, FQGNSA. V lost 6 bases and J 0 bases, leaving 11 bases between the germline ends. CDR3 length equals 14 residues. Fresh peripheral blood, around 9.3 ml, was the source of the PBMCs. Study-wide results and limits: Stable hyperthyroidism was told apart from ophthalmopathy by a model built on 13 V-J features.

The sample consisted of blood. The chain couples TRBV7-2 to TRBJ1-1; D possibly corresponds to TRBD1 (5 bases). The origin of this receptor is a woman in her forties with Graves' hyperthyroidism. CDR3 nucleotides: TGTGCCAGCAGGCGACAGTTCATGAACACTGAAGCTTTCTTT. The encoded protein is CASRRQFMNTEAFF. Full variable domain (missing parts from reference TRBV7-2 and TRBJ1-1): GAGVSQSPSNKVTEKGKDVELRCDPISGHTALYWYRQSLGQGLEFLIYFQGNSAPDKSGLPSDRFSAERTGGSVSTLTIQRTQQEDSAVYLCASRRQFMNTEAFFGQGTRLTVV.